This T cell receptor (beta chain) was recovered during a study of cytomegalovirus exposure and HLA in healthy donors. Study-wide points: Most subjects' HLA-A and HLA-B alleles were reportedly predicted from TCR beta sequences. Available immune exposure information was restricted to CMV serostatus only.

With 0 bases removed from V and 4 bases from J, the gap between germline ends came to 11 bases. Germline assignment: CDR1 SGHNT and CDR2 YYREEE (reference sequence). This CDR3 region has 16 residues. Vbeta (60) and Jbeta (13) primers were used in the PCR. Clones were sequenced by immunoSEQ multiplex PCR, and TCRdb holds only the in-frame ones, with some missing. This sample carries 80,000 or so clones, 55% to 75% of them seen once, and the ten largest clones take around 5.8%. Concerning this clone itself: Antigen specificity is unknown.

The chain has TRBV5-4 and TRBJ1-6; no definite D call. Sequenced: PBMCs. This TCR was recovered from a man younger than 45 in good health and CMV-seropositive. The DNA of the CDR3 is TGTGCCAGCAGCTTGGATGGACGGGAATATAATTCACCCCTCCACTTT. It encodes CASSLDGREYNSPLHF.